A single T cell receptor beta chain is shown here with its context. The CDR3 has 12 residues. The V end lost 8 bases, the J end lost 7 bases, and 12 bases lay between the germline ends. Germline V gives CDR1 MNHEY, CDR2 SVGEGT. The data were taken from a study of T-cell reconstitution after alpha-beta-depleted transplantation in children. Preparation of the TCRbeta library involved a method that used unique molecular identifiers. TCRdb re-called the PCR reads with MiXCR, one entry per CDR3 protein. Of some 520,000 distinct CDR3 sequences in the sample, over 25% were seen once. The sequence was collected from a human donor who donated a stem cell graft to a child with aplastic anemia. The specimen was PBMCs from the stem cell graft donor, collected from the stem cell graft. The chain recombines TRBV6-2 or TRBV6-3 with TRBJ2-1; D unclear. In DNA form, the CDR3 reads TGTGCCAGCGGCCAGACTGGGAATGAGCAGTTCTTC. Encoded protein: CASGQTGNEQFF.